This note documents a single TCR beta chain sequence. The sample originates from a study of cytomegalovirus exposure and HLA in healthy donors. This CDR3 spans 13 amino acids. The germline V gene encodes CDR1 SGHDT and CDR2 YYEEEE. With 4 bases clipped from V and 4 bases from J, the junction kept 4 bases outside the gene matches. Vbeta (60) and Jbeta (13) primers were used in the PCR. TCRdb's copy holds only in-frame clones and misses some; the assay was immunoSEQ multiplex PCR. Of 200,000 to 250,000 clones in the sample, around 89% were seen once. The V gene is TRBV5-6, the J gene TRBJ1-2; the match to TRBD1 covers 7 bases. The TCR comes from a woman aged 18-30 years in good health and CMV-seronegative. Sequencing was carried out using PBMCs. The CDR3 sequence: CASSRDSPYGYTF. The CDR3 coding sequence is TGTGCCAGCAGCCGGGACAGCCCCTATGGCTACACCTTC.